The TCR beta chain described here comes from a study of blood T cells in healthy people across ages (dated by TCRdb to 2014 to 2015). For context, the study as a whole: In model experiments, template switching captured roughly one uniquely barcoded TCR beta cDNA molecule for every two T cells. Using deep sequencing normalized with unique cDNA molecular identifiers, the study measured how TCR beta repertoire diversity changes with age. The donors were split into four age groups: young (average around 15 years), middle-aged (around 40), aged (around 67) and long-lived (over 75). To avoid experimental bias, donors of different ages were randomly spread across the sequencing lanes. Using the same blood draw, the study looked at two additional independent replicas of 1 million unique cDNA reads for two donors, one aged 18 to 30 and the other aged 80 or older. Study-level results and caveats: Total diversity estimates from one million sequenced T cells were considered lower bounds and underestimates. Compared with the aged group, the long-lived group had more naive CD4+ T cells, fewer expanded clones and increased TCR diversity, a pattern suggesting age selection. Conclusive comparison of naive and antigen-experienced compartments was prevented by the profiling of bulk unsorted PBMCs. The percentage of naive T cells measured by flow cytometry correlated strongly with observed TCR beta diversity. Observed TCR beta diversity per million T cells fell roughly linearly with age, and a significant reduction was already apparent by age around 36. Because donor CMV infection status was unknown, age-related changes in expanded clonotypes were potentially confounded.

The donors were around 39 Caucasian individuals from Russia, aged 6 to 90 years, who were systemically healthy. Around 10 milliliters of peripheral blood were collected from each donor into EDTA-treated Vacutainer tubes. Ficoll-Paque density-gradient centrifugation was used to isolate PBMCs, with at least 6 million per sample. Total RNA, at least 5 micrograms per sample, was extracted from PBMCs with Trizol reagent. Naive CD45RAhigh/CD27high T cell percentages were measured by flow cytometry on a PBMC aliquot from every donor. This clonotype has at least ten counts. The clone's antigen remains unknown. Per-nucleotide qualities are absent, and no much larger clonotype sits a single base away. The library was made by 5' RACE. The sequencer was an Illumina HiSeq 2500. The second PCR ran for about 7 to 11 cycles and used a J-beta primer mix along with a sample-barcoded 5' primer. Each TCR beta cDNA molecule received a unique molecular identifier from a template-switch 5' adaptor carrying 12 random nucleotides. At least 2.5 million CDR3-containing paired-end reads were obtained from each sample. First-strand cDNA was synthesized from all RNA with the Mint cDNA synthesis kit, primed by a TRBC-specific oligonucleotide. After uracil-DNA glycosylase treatment, a first 18-cycle PCR used universal primers M1SS and BC2_uni_R on all cDNA. Regarding the original processing steps: For normalization, 1 million high-quality reads were randomly selected from each sample, with every read carrying a distinct molecular identifier. Reads with shared molecular identifiers were discarded instead of being binned into consensus sequences. MiTCR, with a Q25 quality threshold and the strictest error-elimination algorithm, was used for CDR3 identification, clonotype clustering and error correction. Lower-bound total TCR beta diversity was estimated with a nonparametric unseen species model using Euler transformation. Using fastp at Q25 and MiXCR, TCRdb reprocessed the public reads and kept productive beta chains. Each entry is one CDR3 protein sequence, shown with its most common DNA and genes. The V and J calls were not made by the authors but by TCRdb's processing. For this sample the table gives 650,000 to 1,000,000 distinct CDR3 sequences, of which about 37% were detected only once. The ten largest clones represent roughly 13% of the sample.

In the germline V gene, CDR1 corresponds to MNHEY and CDR2 to SVGEGT. The CDR3 starts with the cysteine, ends with the phenylalanine, and has 14 residues. Only CDR3 DNA remains: 42 bases, in frame from the first base. Between the V and J ends, shortened by 2 bases and 8 bases respectively, the junction contains 15 bases. The chain is assembled from TRBV6-2 or TRBV6-3 and TRBJ1-2, with the D segment identity uncertain. What was sequenced was blood. The receptor comes from a man between 18 and 35 years old in good health. The CDR3 reads CASSYLTIATGYTF. The DNA is as follows: TGTGCCAGCAGTTACCTGACAATCGCTACCGGCTACACCTTC.